This passage covers 18 T cell receptor beta chains from one sample sequenced in a study of cytomegalovirus exposure and HLA in healthy donors. In the PCR, 60 Vbeta and 13 Jbeta primers were used. TCRdb's copy holds only in-frame clones and misses some; the assay was immunoSEQ multiplex PCR. Of about 150,000 clones listed, under 80% are singletons. The sample taken for sequencing was PBMCs. The receptor source for this set is a man aged 30-40 years in good health and CMV-seronegative.

This clone has just a few counts. The chain employs TRBV6-4 and TRBJ2-3; perhaps TRBD1 as D (7 bases). The CDR3 is made up of 14 amino acids. Germline V gives CDR1 MRHNA, CDR2 SNTAGT. V lost 3 bases and J 6 bases, leaving 13 bases between the germline ends. Written as DNA, the CDR3 is TGTGCCAGCAGTGAAGGAGGGGGCCAGGATACGCAGTATTTT. Protein sequence: CASSEGGGQDTQYF.

The chain is built from TRBV27 and TRBJ2-1; TRBD2 matches 12 bases. The CDR3 length is 16 residues. Germline CDR1 and CDR2: MNHEY and SMNVEV (reference sequence). J was trimmed by 3 bases and V by 2 bases; bases with no gene match: 2. This chain's CDR3 is CASSLLAGGNYNEQFF. The CDR3 DNA reads as TGTGCCAGCAGTTTACTAGCGGGGGGGAACTACAATGAGCAGTTCTTC.

This clone has only one observation. CDR3 DNA sequence: TGTGCCAGCAGTGTGATAGGTACAGGGGGAGTTGGAAAACTGTTTTTT. Amino acid sequence: CASSVIGTGGVGKLFF. The chain is built from TRBV2 and TRBJ1-4; 8 bases are shared with TRBD1. Per germline, CDR1 SNHLY and CDR2 FYNNEI. CDR3 length: 16 residues. J lost 10 bases, V lost 4 bases, and 14 bases had no gene match.

CDR3 nucleotides: TGTGCCAGCAGCTTAGGCGGGGGGCCCTACGAGCAGTACTTC. This sequence encodes CASSLGGGPYEQYF. This rearrangement joins TRBV7-3 to TRBJ2-7; TRBD2 agrees at 8 bases. The CDR3 length is 14 residues. V was pared by 2 bases and J by 2 bases, with 2 bases of the junction left unmatched. Germline values: CDR1 SGHTA, CDR2 FQGTGA.

V is TRBV29-1 and J is TRBJ2-5; D might be TRBD1 (5 bases). Per the germline V gene, CDR1 is SQVTM and CDR2 is ANQGSEA. This CDR3 spans 14 amino acids. V gave up 0 bases and J gave up 5 bases, with 13 bases separating them. CDR3 DNA sequence: TGCAGCGTTGAAGATTGGCAGGGCCGGGAGACCCAGTACTTC. This translates into CSVEDWQGRETQYF.

V and J are TRBV9 and TRBJ2-1, with 7 bases identical to TRBD1. V lost 3 bases, J lost 6 bases, and 9 bases stayed unmatched. The CDR3 runs to 15 residues. The germline CDR1 and CDR2 sequences are SGDLS and YYNGEE. The CDR3 loop reads CASSEGRGRINEQFF. CDR3 bases: TGTGCCAGCAGCGAAGGAAGGGGGCGCATCAATGAGCAGTTCTTC.

Remarks on this clone: One end of the junction fails to match germline, which may point to a read error. The rearrangement uses TRBV7-7 and TRBJ1-3, with 7 bases fitting TRBD1. The CDR3 is 15 amino acids. Germline V gene sequence: CDR1 SSHAT, CDR2 FNYEAQ (reference sequence). CDR3 nucleotides: TGTGCTAGCAGCCCTGGGCAGGGGGCTGGAAACACCATATATTTT. This gives the protein CASSPGQGAGNTIYF.

This CDR3 is CASSQDSNEQYF. In DNA, the CDR3 is TGTGCCAGCAGCCAGGACAGTAACGAGCAGTACTTC. The V call is TRBV11-2, the J call TRBJ2-7, with D perhaps matching TRBD1 (6 bases). CDR1 and CDR2 from the germline V gene are SGHAT and FQNNGV. V lost 5 bases to trimming and J lost 5 bases, with 10 bases between them. There are 12 residues in the CDR3.

This clone was seen a few times. V gene TRBV30 combines with J gene TRBJ1-1, with 9 bases that match TRBD1. The CDR3 totals 12 residues. V lost 5 bases and J lost 5; bases outside the gene matches: 3. In germline, CDR1 is GTSNPN, CDR2 SVGIG (reference sequence). The CDR3 is CAWDRGRTEAFF. For the CDR3, the DNA is TGTGCCTGGGACAGGGGGAGAACTGAAGCTTTCTTT.

The genes are TRBV10-3 and TRBJ1-2; perhaps TRBD1 as D (5 bases). This CDR3 is built from 14 residues. V dropped 0 bases and J dropped 4 bases, with 9 bases sitting between them. The V gene's germline CDR1 is ENHRY and CDR2 SYGVKD. CDR3 region: CAISESGDIYGYTF. CDR3 coding DNA: TGTGCCATCAGTGAGTCAGGGGATATCTATGGCTACACCTTC.

The rearrangement uses TRBV19 and TRBJ1-1; possibly TRBD1 for D (6 bases). This CDR3 spans 13 amino acids. Germline CDR1 reads LNHDA; CDR2 reads SQIVND (reference sequence). V was shortened by 3 bases and J by 6 bases, with 11 bases between the two germline ends. DNA for the CDR3: TGTGCCAGTAGTATCAGGGGCCGGGCTGAAGCTTTCTTT. Protein product: CASSIRGRAEAFF.

In nucleotides, the CDR3 is TGTGCCAGCAGCGTCGGACTAGCGGATTCTCAAGAGACCCAGTACTTC. This codes for CASSVGLADSQETQYF. The gene calls are TRBV7-6 and TRBJ2-5, with 10 bases lining up with TRBD2. The CDR3 has 16 amino acids. V was clipped by 5 bases and J by 2 bases; unmatched bases: 8. Germline CDR1 and CDR2: SGHVS and FNYEAQ.

The CDR3 loop reads CASSFTGTGVHEQYF. CDR3 coding DNA: TGTGCCAGCAGCTTTACCGGGACAGGGGTCCACGAGCAGTACTTC. This chain joins TRBV11-3 and TRBJ2-7, with 10 bases aligning to TRBD1. The CDR3 totals 15 residues. Germline trimming cut 3 bases from V and 5 bases from J; bases unmatched to any gene: 7. Germline V gene lookup returns CDR1 SGHNT and CDR2 YENEEA.

This clone was seen just once. The rearrangement uses TRBV28 and TRBJ1-3; D is unresolved. The germline V and J ends were trimmed by 3 bases and 2 bases, with 11 bases remaining between them. Per germline, CDR1 MDHEN and CDR2 SYDVKM. This CDR3 region has 15 residues. Here the CDR3 reads CASSFSRIPGNTIYF. In DNA form, the CDR3 reads TGTGCCAGCAGTTTTTCCAGGATCCCTGGAAACACCATATATTTT.

The chain recombines TRBV28 with TRBJ1-1, with D uncertain. The CDR3 contains 12 residues. The V end was cut by 6 bases, the J end by 4 bases, with 9 bases between. The germline CDR1 and CDR2 sequences are MDHEN and SYDVKM. The chain's CDR3 is CASRSGSTEAFF. In DNA, the CDR3 is TGTGCCAGCAGGTCGGGGAGCACTGAAGCTTTCTTT.

In its sample, this clone was seen a few times. The V call is TRBV7-9, the J call TRBJ2-2; 8 bases are shared with TRBD1. The CDR3 is 14 amino acids. The germline V gene encodes CDR1 SEHNR and CDR2 FQNEAQ (reference sequence). V dropped 4 bases and J dropped 6; count of bases not matched to a gene: 4. In nucleotides, the CDR3 is TGTGCCAGCAGCTGGGTACAGGGGGCCGGGGAGCTGTTTTTT. This sequence encodes CASSWVQGAGELFF.

The rearrangement links TRBV5-4 to TRBJ2-2, with TRBD1 identical over 7 bases. V dropped 2 bases and J dropped 5; count of bases not matched to a gene: 0. This CDR3 contains 13 residues. CDR1 and CDR2 from the germline V gene are SGHNT and YYREEE (reference sequence). The CDR3 DNA sequence: TGTGCCAGCAGCTTCAGGGGGACCGGGGAGCTGTTTTTT. Translating gives CASSFRGTGELFF.

This chain joins TRBV30 and TRBJ2-5; 7 bases agree with TRBD2. There are 13 residues in the CDR3. V trimming: 3 bases; J trimming: 2 bases; junction bases outside the gene matches: 3. The V gene's germline CDR1 is GTSNPN and CDR2 SVGIG (reference sequence). The DNA for the CDR3 is TGTGCCTGGAGCCTGGGACTACAAGAGACCCAGTACTTC. Its protein product is CAWSLGLQETQYF.